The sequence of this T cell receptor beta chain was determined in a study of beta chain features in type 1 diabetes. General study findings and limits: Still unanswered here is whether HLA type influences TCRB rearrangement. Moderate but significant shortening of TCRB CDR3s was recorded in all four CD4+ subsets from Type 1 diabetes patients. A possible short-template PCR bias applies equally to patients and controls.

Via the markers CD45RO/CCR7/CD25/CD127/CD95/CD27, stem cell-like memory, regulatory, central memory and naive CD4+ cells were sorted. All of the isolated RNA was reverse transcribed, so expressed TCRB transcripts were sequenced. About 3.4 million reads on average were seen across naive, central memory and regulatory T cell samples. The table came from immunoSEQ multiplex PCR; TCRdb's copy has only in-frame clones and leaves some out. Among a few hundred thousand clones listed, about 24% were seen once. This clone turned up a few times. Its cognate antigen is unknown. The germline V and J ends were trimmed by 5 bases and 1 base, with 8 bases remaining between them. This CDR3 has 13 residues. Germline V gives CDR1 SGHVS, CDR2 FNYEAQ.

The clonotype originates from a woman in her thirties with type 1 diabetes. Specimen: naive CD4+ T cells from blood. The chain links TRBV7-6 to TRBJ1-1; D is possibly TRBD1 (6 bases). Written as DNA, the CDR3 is TGTGCCAGCAGCCTACAGGGGAACACTGAAGCTTTCTTT. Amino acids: CASSLQGNTEAFF.